The entry that follows covers one T cell receptor beta chain sequence. What this receptor recognizes is not known. There are no base qualities to consult, and no much larger clone falls within one base. Collaborating institutions collected whole blood in K2EDTA tubes following their own protocols. For TCRbeta analysis, collaborators shipped samples as frozen whole blood, isolated PBMCs, or DNA extracted from either of those sample types. This record comes from a study of blood T cell repertoires in COVID-19 (dated by TCRdb to the early 2020s). Background on the whole study: Collaborator samples came from the United States, Italy and Spain and covered acute and convalescent phases of COVID-19. The material from the prospective study consisted of cDNA or gDNA derived from T cells, B-cell-depleted T cells, or PBMCs. Deeply sampled blood TCRbeta repertoires from subjects exposed to, actively infected with, or recovered from COVID-19 were included in the dataset. The repertoires were released in a freely available public database intended as a resource for research on the immune response to SARS-CoV-2. Samples were obtained from the ongoing ImmuneRACE study (first 160 participants) and from 1,200 or so subjects provided by 6 global collaborators. Nearly every sample came with metadata listing a de-identified subject ID, COVID-19 status, age in years and sex. Where available, HLA class I and class II types were obtained from metadata supplied by the sample provider rather than from assay-based typing. The full study reports these points: Clinical and demographic metadata were provided uncurated, with the amount varying by source and participant.

TCRbeta CDR3 regions were amplified from genomic DNA using the immunoSEQ Assay, a bias-controlled multiplex PCR. In the paper's pipeline: Nucleated cell counts per sample were estimated from amplification of reference gene primers within the assay. To quantify the absolute abundance of each unique TCRbeta CDR3 rearrangement, sequence reads were collapsed and filtered. For each sample, productive Simpson clonality was calculated as the square root of Simpson's diversity index across productive rearrangements. TCRdb obtained this table from immuneACCESS and retained in-frame rearrangements with V and J assigned. These tables miss some clones; where compared with another copy, unresolved V genes account for less than half of the shortfall, and the remainder is unexplained. That table gives V, J and clone size, and the DNA gave D and trimming. For this sample there are roughly 330,000 clones; over 75% appear just once. The ten largest account for about 3.9% of the sample.

Material for sequencing was peripheral blood. The source is a woman in her forties or fifties with active or convalescent COVID-19.

This receptor carries the CDR3 CASSSRTGRNMNTEAFF. The base sequence is TGTGCCAGTAGTAGTCGGACAGGTAGGAACATGAACACTGAAGCTTTCTTT. Recombination connected TRBV19 to TRBJ1-1; 7 of the junction bases match TRBD1. V is trimmed back by 4 bases and J by 0 bases, and the junction contains 11 bases that no gene match accounts for. Taken from cysteine to phenylalanine, the CDR3 has 17 residues. Only the CDR3 part of the read is kept: 51 bases, read in frame from the first base. The germline V gene (reference sequence) yields LNHDA for CDR1 and SQIVND for CDR2.